One sample yielded the 16 T cell receptor beta chains listed below, sequenced in a study of blood T cell dynamics during melanoma immunotherapy. The time point here: week 3, after first cycle of checkpoint inhibitor. TCRdb's copy holds only in-frame clones and misses some; the assay was immunoSEQ multiplex PCR. The sample records over 10,000 clones, under 95% being singletons. The material was effector memory CD8+ T cells from blood, obtained from a patient treated with checkpoint blockade. These receptors all come from a human donor with melanoma.

This chain uses TRBV23-1 with TRBJ1-5; D is unclear. Being an ORF, TRBV23-1 has a function that is uncertain. V lost 11 bases and J 1 base, leaving 12 bases between the germline ends. This CDR3 contains 13 residues. CDR3 protein: CAPGNGSNQPQHF. The CDR3 region has the DNA TGCGCCCCCGGGAACGGAAGCAATCAGCCCCAGCATTTT.

The chain combines TRBV6-5 with TRBJ1-4; D gene ambiguous. V lost 2 bases and J 4 bases, leaving 8 bases between the germline ends. CDR1 is MNHEY and CDR2 is SVGAGI in the germline V gene. This CDR3 spans 14 amino acids. The CDR3 DNA reads as TGTGCCAGCAGTTACGGTCAGGTTAATGAAAAACTGTTTTTT. It encodes CASSYGQVNEKLFF.

The gene calls are TRBV10-1 and TRBJ2-5; D is unclear. V lost 2 bases and J lost 5, with 15 bases in between. Germline V gene sequence: CDR1 WNHNN, CDR2 SYGVQD (reference sequence). This CDR3 has 15 amino acids. The chain's CDR3 is CASSEGLLSRETQYF. The CDR3 DNA is TGCGCCAGCAGTGAGGGATTACTTTCTAGGGAGACCCAGTACTTC.

The CDR3 DNA is TGTGCCAGCAGCTACAGTGGGGACAGGGGTTACAATGAGCAGTTCTTC. Translation gives CASSYSGDRGYNEQFF. The chain joins TRBV11-3 to TRBJ2-1, with 10 bases aligning to TRBD1. This CDR3 contains 16 residues. V lost 4 bases to trimming and J lost 4 bases; unmatched junction nucleotides: 7. The germline V gene encodes CDR1 SGHNT and CDR2 YENEEA. Combining the CDR3 with reference TRBV11-3 and TRBJ2-1 gives the whole variable domain EAGVVQSPRYKIIEKKQPVAFWCNPISGHNTLYWYLQNLGQGPELLIRYENEEAVDDSQLPKDRFSAERLKGVDSTLKIQPAELGDSAVYLCASSYSGDRGYNEQFFGPGTRLTVL.

The chain couples TRBV7-9 to TRBJ1-1; 7 bases are a match to TRBD1. The trim removed 1 base at V and 8 bases at J, leaving 1 base unmatched. The CDR3 totals 12 residues. The germline V gene encodes CDR1 SEHNR and CDR2 FQNEAQ (reference sequence). CDR3 nucleotide sequence: TGTGCCAGCAGCTTAGGGGGACAGGAAGCTTTCTTT. Its translation: CASSLGGQEAFF.

This sequence joins TRBV28 and TRBJ2-7, with D possibly matching TRBD1 (5 bases). Trimming pared 10 bases from V and 2 bases from J, leaving 12 bases between. Germline CDR1 is MDHEN and CDR2 is SYDVKM. The CDR3 has 12 amino acids. The CDR3 DNA is TGTGCCACCAGGGAAGGGCCCTACGAGCAGTACTTC. The encoded protein is CATREGPYEQYF.

This clone was seen a single time. The chain employs TRBV4-3 and TRBJ2-1; D call uncertain. CDR1 LGHNA and CDR2 YSLEER come from the germline V gene. V was trimmed by 1 base and J by 6 bases, leaving 4 bases between them. The CDR3 runs to 12 residues. Here the CDR3 reads CASSQVGNEQFF. The CDR3 DNA reads as TGCGCCAGCAGCCAAGTCGGCAATGAGCAGTTCTTC.

The chain combines TRBV7-9 with TRBJ1-3; D is unclear. The CDR3 contains 16 residues. Germline V lookup: CDR1 SEHNR, CDR2 FQNEAQ (reference sequence). V was trimmed by 7 bases and J by 0 bases, leaving 16 bases between them. The CDR3 sequence: CASTPFLPGSGNTIYF. CDR3 nucleotides: TGTGCCAGCACCCCATTCCTTCCGGGCTCTGGAAACACCATATATTTT.

The J gene is TRBJ1-2, the V gene TRBV5-1, with D possibly TRBD1 on 5 matching bases. Trimming removed 4 bases at V and 2 bases at J, with 12 bases between. This CDR3 contains 14 residues. Looked up from germline, CDR1 is SGHRS and CDR2 is YFSETQ. CDR3 bases: TGCGCCAGCAGCCCCACGGGGGGGAACTATGGCTACACCTTC. Protein: CASSPTGGNYGYTF.

CDR3 coding DNA: TGTGCCAGCAGCTCGACGACAGGGGGGTTCTACGAGCAGTACTTC. This sequence encodes CASSSTTGGFYEQYF. The chain has TRBV5-4 and TRBJ2-7, with 9 bases fitting TRBD1. The CDR3 is made up of 15 amino acids. V shed 3 bases, J shed 3 bases, and the junction held 7 bases outside the gene matches. Germline V gene sequence: CDR1 SGHNT, CDR2 YYREEE (reference sequence). The full variable domain, rest sourced from reference TRBV5-4 and TRBJ2-7, is ETGVTQSPTHLIKTRGQQVTLRCSSQSGHNTVSWYQQALGQGPQFIFQYYREEENGRGNFPPRFSGLQFPNYSSELNVNALELDDSALYLCASSSTTGGFYEQYFGPGTRLTVT.

The chain has TRBV2 and TRBJ2-1, with a weak D call TRBD2 (6 bases). V was cut by 4 bases and J by 5 bases, with 18 bases left in between. The germline gives CDR1 SNHLY, CDR2 FYNNEI. The CDR3 is 16 residues long. Here the CDR3 reads CASSGGAGSVNNEQFF. DNA of the CDR3: TGTGCCAGCAGTGGAGGAGCGGGTAGCGTGAACAATGAGCAGTTCTTC.

The chain has TRBV4-1 and TRBJ2-1, with 10 bases identical to TRBD2. This CDR3 contains 15 residues. V shed 1 base, J shed 9 bases, and the junction held 6 bases outside the gene matches. The germline CDR1 and CDR2 sequences are MGHRA and YSYEKL. The CDR3 reads CASSQGRLAGAEQFF. CDR3 DNA sequence: TGCGCCAGCAGCCAAGGTCGTCTAGCGGGAGCTGAGCAGTTCTTC.

V and J are TRBV20-1 and TRBJ2-1, with D unresolved. The germline V gene encodes CDR1 DFQATT and CDR2 SNEGSKA (reference sequence). Trimming left V 6 bases short and J 7 bases short, with 7 bases between. CDR3 size: 10 residues. The CDR3, as DNA: TGCAGTGCACGGAATAATGAGCAGTTCTTC. This codes for CSARNNEQFF.

The V and J genes are TRBV30 and TRBJ2-5; 10 nucleotides agree with TRBD2. Unmatched junction bases numbered 4, after V lost 4 bases and J lost 5 bases. CDR1 is GTSNPN and CDR2 is SVGIG in the germline V gene (reference sequence). CDR3 length: 13 residues. The CDR3 reads CAWIQREGETQYF. The CDR3 coding sequence is TGTGCCTGGATCCAGCGGGAGGGGGAGACCCAGTACTTC.

V is TRBV19 and J is TRBJ2-1, with TRBD1 matching 7 bases. With 3 bases clipped from V and 6 bases from J, the junction kept 5 bases outside the gene matches. Germline CDR1 is LNHDA and CDR2 is SQIVND (reference sequence). The CDR3 covers 14 residues. CDR3 nucleotide sequence: TGTGCCAGTAGTATTTGGACAGGCGTCAATGAGCAGTTCTTC. Protein product: CASSIWTGVNEQFF.

CDR3 nucleotides: TGTGCCTGGAGTCCTATTAGCAATCAGCCCCAGCATTTT. Translation gives CAWSPISNQPQHF. The chain has TRBV30 and TRBJ1-5; D remains unclear. The germline V gene encodes CDR1 GTSNPN and CDR2 SVGIG (reference sequence). The CDR3 totals 13 residues. V lost 2 bases and J lost 0, with 5 bases in between.